What follows are 5 T cell receptor beta chains derived from one specimen sequenced in a study of shared clonotypes between healthy human individuals. Selected positively for CCR7 and CD45RO-negative, naive CD8 cells excluded terminally differentiated effector memory CD45RA+ cells. Using immunoSEQ multiplex PCR, the repertoire was profiled, and TCRdb retains in-frame clones only, with some absent. Seen here are approximately 840,000 clones, about 96% observed once, and the top ten hold about 0.25%. Sequencing input: naive CD8+ T cells sorted from blood. The receptors come from a man younger than 40 in good health.

In regard to this clone: This sample includes further DNA sequences coding for the same CDR3. This sequence joins TRBV27 and TRBJ2-7; D uncertain. The germline V and J ends were trimmed by 4 bases and 2 bases, with 9 bases remaining between them. The germline V gene encodes CDR1 MNHEY and CDR2 SMNVEV (reference sequence). The CDR3 contains 13 residues. CDR3 nucleotides: TGTGCCAGCAGTTGGAGTACGACCTACGAGCAGTACTTC. Encoded protein: CASSWSTTYEQYF.

In this sample, this clone turned up a few times. This chain joins TRBV18 and TRBJ1-2, with 8 nucleotides matching TRBD1. The germline gives CDR1 KGHSH, CDR2 LQKENI. V shed 2 bases and J 4 bases; nucleotides not matched to a gene: 15. This CDR3 has 18 amino acids. CDR3 in DNA: TGTGCCAGCTCACCAAACAGGGGGGCCCTCGACCAGACCTATGGCTACACCTTC. It encodes CASSPNRGALDQTYGYTF.

In the case of this clone: The identical CDR3 is also encoded by other nucleotide sequences in the sample. The chain links TRBV27 to TRBJ2-7; D call uncertain. There are 12 residues in the CDR3. The V end lost 3 bases, the J end lost 0 bases, and 3 bases lay between the germline ends. Germline V gene lookup returns CDR1 MNHEY and CDR2 SMNVEV (reference sequence). The CDR3 sequence is CASSFSSYEQYF. CDR3 nucleotides: TGTGCCAGCAGTTTTAGCTCCTACGAGCAGTACTTC.

The chain is built from TRBV19 and TRBJ1-1; no definite D call. CDR3 length equals 15 residues. The V end was cut by 2 bases, the J end by 0 bases, with 10 bases between. Germline V CDR1 and CDR2: LNHDA, SQIVND (reference sequence). The CDR3 protein is CASSITARMNTEAFF. The CDR3 DNA sequence: TGTGCCAGTAGTATAACGGCCAGGATGAACACTGAAGCTTTCTTT.

This clone showed up just once. CDR3 region: CASSQDRGGKNIQYF. The CDR3 nucleotides are TGTGCCAGCAGTCAGGACAGGGGAGGCAAAAACATTCAGTACTTC. J is TRBJ2-4 and V is TRBV2, with TRBD1 matching 9 bases. The V segment lost 5 bases and the J segment 3 bases; nucleotides outside the gene matches: 5. CDR1 is SNHLY and CDR2 is FYNNEI in the germline V gene. The CDR3 length is 15 residues.